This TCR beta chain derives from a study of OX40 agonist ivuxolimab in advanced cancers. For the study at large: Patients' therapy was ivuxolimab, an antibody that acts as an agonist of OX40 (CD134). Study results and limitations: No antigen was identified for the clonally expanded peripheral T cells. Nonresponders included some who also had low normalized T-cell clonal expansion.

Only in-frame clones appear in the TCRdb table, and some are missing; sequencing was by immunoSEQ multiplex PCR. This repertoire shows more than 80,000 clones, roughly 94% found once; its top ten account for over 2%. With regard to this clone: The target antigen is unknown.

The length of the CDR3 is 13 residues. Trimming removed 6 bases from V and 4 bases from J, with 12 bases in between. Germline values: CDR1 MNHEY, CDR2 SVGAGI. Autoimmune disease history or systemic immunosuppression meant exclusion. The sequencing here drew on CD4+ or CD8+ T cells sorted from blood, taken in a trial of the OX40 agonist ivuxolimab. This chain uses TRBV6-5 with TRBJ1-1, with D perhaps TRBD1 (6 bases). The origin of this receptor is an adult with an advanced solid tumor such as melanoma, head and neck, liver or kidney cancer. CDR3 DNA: TGTGCCAGCAGCGTCGGAGGGGGCACTGAAGCTTTCTTT. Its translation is CASSVGGGTEAFF.